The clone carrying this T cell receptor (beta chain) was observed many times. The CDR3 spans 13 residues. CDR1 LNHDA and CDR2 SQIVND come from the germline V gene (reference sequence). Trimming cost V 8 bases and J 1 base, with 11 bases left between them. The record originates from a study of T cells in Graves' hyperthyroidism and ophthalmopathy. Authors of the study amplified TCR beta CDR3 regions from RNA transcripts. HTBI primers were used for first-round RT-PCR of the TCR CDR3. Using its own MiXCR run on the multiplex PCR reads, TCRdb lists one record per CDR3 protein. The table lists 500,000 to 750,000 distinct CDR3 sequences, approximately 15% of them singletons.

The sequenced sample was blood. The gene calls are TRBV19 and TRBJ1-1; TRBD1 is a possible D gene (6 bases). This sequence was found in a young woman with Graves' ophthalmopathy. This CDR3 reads CASGDTRNTEAFF. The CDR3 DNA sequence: TGTGCCAGTGGGGACACTAGGAACACTGAAGCTTTCTTT.